The 11 T cell receptor beta chains in this list originate from one sample, sequenced in a study of cytomegalovirus exposure and HLA in healthy donors. PCR primers comprised 60 Vbeta and 13 Jbeta primers. This table comes from immunoSEQ multiplex PCR, and its TCRdb copy is limited to in-frame clones, with some not included. The sample carries about 160,000 clones, approximately 79% recorded once. Sequencing was done on a sample of PBMCs. The receptors shown here come from a man aged 35-49 years in good health and CMV-seronegative.

V usage is TRBV7-3 and J usage is TRBJ2-3; 12 nucleotides agree with TRBD2. This CDR3 has 16 residues. From germline, CDR1 is SGHTA and CDR2 FQGTGA. The V and J ends lost 4 bases and 3 bases, in that order; junction bases with no gene match: 5. CDR3 DNA: TGTGCCAGCAGCTCCGGACTAGCGGGGCGGACAGATACGCAGTATTTT. Protein product: CASSSGLAGRTDTQYF.

V usage is TRBV5-6 and J usage is TRBJ1-1; TRBD1 is a possible D gene (5 bases). Germline assignment: CDR1 SGHDT and CDR2 YYEEEE. CDR3 length equals 16 residues. Between the trimmed V and J ends, which lost 2 bases and 1 base, there was a span of 15 bases. CDR3 sequence: CASSFVQGGWNTEAFF. The CDR3 DNA reads as TGTGCCAGCAGCTTTGTTCAGGGAGGATGGAACACTGAAGCTTTCTTT.

J is TRBJ1-5 and V is TRBV6-1, with D possibly matching TRBD1 (5 bases). In germline, CDR1 is MNHNS, CDR2 SASEGT. Deletions cut 5 bases from V and 6 bases from J, with 8 bases between. The CDR3 contains 12 residues. CDR3 region: CASSSQGQPQHF. The CDR3 nucleotides are TGTGCCAGCAGTTCCCAGGGTCAGCCCCAGCATTTT.

V gene TRBV10-3 combines with J gene TRBJ2-5, with D hard to call. The CDR3 covers 15 residues. Trimming stripped 6 bases from V and 0 bases from J, with 14 bases between. Germline V gene data show CDR1 as ENHRY and CDR2 as SYGVKD. The CDR3 DNA reads TGTGCCATCAGCTCGGGTCCAGAGTACCAAGAGACCCAGTACTTC. Its translation: CAISSGPEYQETQYF.

The chain couples TRBV5-1 to TRBJ2-3; D not certain. The CDR3 sequence is 14 residues long. CDR1 and CDR2 (germline): SGHRS, YFSETQ. V lost 4 bases, J lost 5 bases, and 14 bases lay in between. This CDR3 is CASSPSGGIDTQYF. The CDR3 DNA reads TGCGCCAGCAGCCCCTCTGGCGGAATAGATACGCAGTATTTT.

The V gene is TRBV30, the J gene TRBJ2-2; 11 nucleotides agree with TRBD2. CDR1 and CDR2 from the germline V gene are GTSNPN and SVGIG (reference sequence). V gave up 3 bases and J gave up 1 base; unmatched junction bases: 7. The CDR3 totals 17 residues. The CDR3 nucleotides read TGTGCCTGGAGCGTGACTAGCGGGGCGCTGAACACCGGGGAGCTGTTTTTT. Protein product: CAWSVTSGALNTGELFF.

This clone was seen just once. The genes are TRBV5-6 and TRBJ2-1; TRBD2 aligns across 8 bases. This CDR3 spans 15 amino acids. V dropped 0 bases and J dropped 7; count of bases not matched to a gene: 6. Germline V lookup: CDR1 SGHDT, CDR2 YYEEEE. The CDR3 region is CASSLAGGPGNEQFF. As DNA, the CDR3 is TGTGCCAGCAGCTTGGCGGGGGGGCCGGGGAATGAGCAGTTCTTC.

The rearrangement links TRBV13 to TRBJ1-1; 7 bases are a match to TRBD1. The CDR3 covers 14 residues. Germline lookup yields CDR1 PRHDT and CDR2 FYEKMQ (reference sequence). J gave up 6 bases and V 3 bases, and 7 bases lay outside the gene matches. Here the CDR3 DNA reads TGTGCCAGCAGCTTGGGCACAGGGGCGGCTGAAGCTTTCTTT. Amino acid sequence: CASSLGTGAAEAFF.

The chain employs TRBV7-3 and TRBJ2-6; D is uncertain. CDR1 and CDR2 from the germline V gene are SGHTA and FQGTGA. The CDR3 runs 21 residues. Trimming cost V 0 bases and J 0 bases, with 21 bases left between them. CDR3 in amino acids: CASSLTSLAVDTVSGANVLTF. CDR3 nucleotide sequence: TGTGCCAGCAGCTTAACCTCCCTGGCGGTGGATACCGTCTCTGGGGCCAACGTCCTGACTTTC.

The genes are TRBV5-1 and TRBJ2-3; D is ambiguous. There are 14 residues in the CDR3. V was cut by 6 bases and J by 2 bases, with 13 bases left in between. Germline CDR1 reads SGHRS; CDR2 reads YFSETQ. CDR3 sequence: CASMLFGSTDTQYF. DNA for the CDR3: TGCGCCAGCATGTTGTTCGGGTCCACAGATACGCAGTATTTT.

The chain couples TRBV2 to TRBJ2-1; TRBD2 matches 8 bases. J lost 4 bases, V lost 6 bases, and 8 bases had no gene match. This CDR3 is built from 15 residues. The germline CDR1 and CDR2 sequences are SNHLY and FYNNEI. CDR3 nucleotides: TGTGCCAGCAGGGGGGGACTAGGCCCATACAATGAGCAGTTCTTC. This codes for CASRGGLGPYNEQFF.